Given below is one T cell receptor (beta chain) in context. The authors' processing: Amplifying reference gene primers gave estimates of nucleated cell counts. TCRdb keeps only in-frame clones here, not all; method: immunoSEQ multiplex PCR. V and J calls and clone size are given by that table; D and trimming were obtained from the DNA. Counted here are hundreds of thousands of clones, about nine tenths occurring once; the ten biggest clones make up under 0.3%. The data derive from a study of blood T cell repertoires in COVID-19. Across the study: The samples span acute and convalescent COVID-19 from the United States, Italy and Spain. The analysed material was cDNA or gDNA that came from T cells, B-cell-depleted T cells, or PBMCs.

The CDR3 has 15 amino acids. The germline V gene encodes CDR1 SGHDT and CDR2 YYEEEE. After removal of 0 bases from V and 4 bases from J, the junction contained 5 bases not matched to a gene. The sample comprised peripheral blood. The source is a woman in her late teens or twenties with acute or convalescent COVID-19. V is TRBV5-6 and J is TRBJ2-7, with 9 bases fitting TRBD1. CDR3 sequence: CASSLEETGGYEQYF. CDR3 nucleotide sequence: TGTGCCAGCAGCTTGGAGGAGACAGGGGGTTACGAGCAGTACTTC.